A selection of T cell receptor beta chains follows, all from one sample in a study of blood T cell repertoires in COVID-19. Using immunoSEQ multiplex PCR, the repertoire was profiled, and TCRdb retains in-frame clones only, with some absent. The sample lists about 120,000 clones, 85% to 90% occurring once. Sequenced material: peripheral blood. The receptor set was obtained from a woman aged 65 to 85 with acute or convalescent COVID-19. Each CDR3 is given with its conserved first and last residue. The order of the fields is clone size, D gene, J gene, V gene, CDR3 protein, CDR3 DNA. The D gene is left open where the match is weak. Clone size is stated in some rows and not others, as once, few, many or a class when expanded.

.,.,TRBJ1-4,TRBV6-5,CASSYLTGGHEKLFF,TGTGCCAGCAGTTACTTGACGGGGGGCCATGAAAAACTGTTTTTT
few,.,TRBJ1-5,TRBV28,CASRLQDQPQHF,TGTGCCAGCAGGCTACAGGATCAGCCCCAGCATTTT
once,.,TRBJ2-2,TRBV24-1,CATTPGPNTGELFF,TGTGCCACTACACCGGGTCCAAACACCGGGGAGCTGTTTTTT
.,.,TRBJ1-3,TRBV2,CASSPGTAGNTIYF,TGTGCCAGCAGCCCAGGGACTGCAGGAAACACCATATATTTT
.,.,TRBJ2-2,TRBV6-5,CASLLGRNTGELFF,TGTGCCAGCCTACTGGGGAGGAACACCGGGGAGCTGTTTTTT
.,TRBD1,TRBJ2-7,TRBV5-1,CASSSGQGVHEQYF,TGCGCCAGCAGCTCGGGACAGGGGGTACACGAGCAGTACTTC
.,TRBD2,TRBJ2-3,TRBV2,CASSERASGTDTQYF,TGTGCCAGCAGTGAAAGGGCTAGCGGTACAGATACGCAGTATTTT
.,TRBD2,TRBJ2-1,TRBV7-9,CASSGTSGGNEQFF,TGTGCCAGCAGTGGGACTAGCGGGGGCAATGAGCAGTTCTTC
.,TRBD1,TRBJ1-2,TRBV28,CASSGGAGGDYGYTF,TGTGCCAGCAGTGGAGGGGCAGGGGGTGACTATGGCTACACCTTC
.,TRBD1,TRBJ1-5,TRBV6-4,CASLTGGNQPQHF,TGTGCCAGCCTCACAGGGGGCAATCAGCCCCAGCATTTT
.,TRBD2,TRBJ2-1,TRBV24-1,CATSLAGGSYNEQFF,TGTGCCACCAGTTTAGCGGGGGGGTCCTACAATGAGCAGTTCTTC
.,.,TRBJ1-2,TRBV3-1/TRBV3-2,CASSPLGGDFYGYTF,TGTGCCAGCAGCCCACTTGGGGGGGACTTCTATGGCTACACCTTC
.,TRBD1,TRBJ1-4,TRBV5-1,CASSLQGENEKLFF,TGCGCCAGCAGCTTGCAGGGGGAGAATGAAAAACTGTTTTTT
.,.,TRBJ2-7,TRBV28,CASSLQKYEQYF,TGTGCCAGCAGTTTACAGAAATACGAGCAGTACTTC
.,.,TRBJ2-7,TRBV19,CASSITGTFYEQYF,TGTGCCAGTAGTATAACCGGGACATTCTACGAGCAGTACTTC
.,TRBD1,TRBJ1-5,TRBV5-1,CASSVTGVSNQPQHF,TGCGCCAGCAGCGTGACAGGGGTGAGCAATCAGCCCCAGCATTTT
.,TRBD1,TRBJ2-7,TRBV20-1,CSASGSGQGYEQYF,TGCAGTGCTAGTGGCTCGGGACAGGGCTACGAGCAGTACTTC
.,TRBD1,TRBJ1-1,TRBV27,CASSQGTAPNTEAFF,TGTGCCAGCAGTCAGGGGACAGCACCAAACACTGAAGCTTTCTTT
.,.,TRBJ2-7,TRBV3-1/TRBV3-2,CASSQDGGRFSYEQYF,TGTGCCAGCAGCCAAGACGGGGGGCGCTTCTCCTACGAGCAGTACTTC
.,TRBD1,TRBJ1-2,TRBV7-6,CASSPGGVHYGYTF,TGTGCCAGCAGCCCAGGGGGCGTCCACTATGGCTACACCTTC
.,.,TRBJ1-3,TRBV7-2,CASSPQSSGNTIYF,TGTGCCAGCAGCCCCCAGTCCTCTGGAAACACCATATATTTT
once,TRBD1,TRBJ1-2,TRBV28,CASSLLDRENYGYTF,TGTGCCAGCAGTTTACTCGACAGGGAAAACTATGGCTACACCTTC
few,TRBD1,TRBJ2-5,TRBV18,CASSQGQGQETQYF,TGTGCCAGCTCCCAGGGACAGGGCCAAGAGACCCAGTACTTC
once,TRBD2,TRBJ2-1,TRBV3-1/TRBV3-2,CASSPGLASEQFF,TGTGCCAGCAGTCCGGGACTAGCCTCTGAGCAGTTCTTC
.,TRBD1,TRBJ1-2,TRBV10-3,CAISNRQGWDYGYTF,TGTGCCATCAGTAATAGACAGGGATGGGACTATGGCTACACCTTC
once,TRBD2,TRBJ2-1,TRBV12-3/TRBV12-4,CASSLGLAGGPFF,TGTGCCAGCAGTTTGGGACTAGCGGGGGGGCCGTTCTTC
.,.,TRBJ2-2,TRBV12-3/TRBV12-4,CASLYSGELFF,TGTGCCAGCCTTTATTCCGGGGAGCTGTTTTTT
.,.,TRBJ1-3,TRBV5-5,CASSSPSGTIYF,TGTGCCAGCAGCTCACCATCAGGCACCATATATTTT